This note documents a single T cell receptor (beta chain) sequence. J was trimmed by 4 bases and V by 5 bases; bases with no gene match: 6. The CDR3 spans 14 residues. Germline values: CDR1 SEHNR, CDR2 FQNEAQ (reference sequence). With 60 Vbeta and 13 Jbeta primers, the PCR was carried out. Only in-frame clones appear in the TCRdb table, and some are missing; sequencing was by immunoSEQ multiplex PCR. The sample contains roughly 150,000 clones, under 90% of which appear only once. The source of the sample is a study of cytomegalovirus exposure and HLA in healthy donors. Sequencing used PBMCs. The clonotype originates from a male donor in good health and CMV-seronegative. The chain is built from TRBV7-9 and TRBJ2-5; 8 nucleotides align to TRBD1. The chain's CDR3 is CASSRTGRLETQYF. The CDR3, as DNA: TGTGCCAGCAGCCGGACAGGGAGGTTAGAGACCCAGTACTTC.